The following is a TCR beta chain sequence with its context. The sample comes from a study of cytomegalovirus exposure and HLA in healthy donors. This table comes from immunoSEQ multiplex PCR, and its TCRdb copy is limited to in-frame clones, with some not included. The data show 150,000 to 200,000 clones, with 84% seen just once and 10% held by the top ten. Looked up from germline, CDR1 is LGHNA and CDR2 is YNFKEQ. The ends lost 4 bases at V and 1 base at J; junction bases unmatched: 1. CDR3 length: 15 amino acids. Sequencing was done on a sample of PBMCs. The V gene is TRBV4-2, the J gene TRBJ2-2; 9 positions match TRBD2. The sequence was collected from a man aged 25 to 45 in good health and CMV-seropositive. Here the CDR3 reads CASSRLAENTGELFF. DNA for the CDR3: TGTGCCAGCAGCCGACTAGCGGAGAACACCGGGGAGCTGTTTTTT.